This is a list of T cell receptor beta chains from one sample in a study of cytomegalovirus exposure and HLA in healthy donors. Produced via immunoSEQ multiplex PCR; TCRdb's table is partial and in-frame only. The sample has tens of thousands of clones. Sequenced sample: PBMCs. These receptors originate from a woman in her twenties or thirties in good health and CMV-seronegative. Both conserved end residues are trimmed from each CDR3.

TRBJ1-2	TRBV6-5	12	ASSPQGGAYGYT
TRBJ2-7	TRBV7-8	11	ASSPFSGYEQY
TRBJ2-7	TRBV30	11	ACLRGGAYEQY
TRBJ1-5	TRBV6-5	13	ASSPLGGMGQPQH
TRBJ1-1	TRBV27	12	ASSLGAGRTEAF
TRBJ1-2	TRBV6-1	10	ASRTGGNGYT
TRBJ1-3	TRBV19	13	ASTPDRGAGNTIY
TRBJ2-5	TRBV5-4	13	ASSFGLAGQETQY
TRBJ2-7	TRBV30	14	AWSEDWGRPPYEQY
TRBJ1-2	TRBV18	13	ASSPYREGGNGYT
TRBJ1-2	TRBV5-6	10	ASSFGGVGYT
TRBJ2-3	TRBV4-2	18	ASSQGLRTSGGAGTDTQY
TRBJ2-1	TRBV6-6	11	ASSPHRGNEQF
TRBJ2-7	TRBV5-4	11	ASSSSLANEQY
TRBJ2-4	TRBV15	15	ATSRDASGLAKNIQY
TRBJ2-7	TRBV5-5	13	ASSLEDSFSYEQY
TRBJ1-4	TRBV7-7	12	ASSPTEKSEKLF
TRBJ2-4	TRBV6-1	16	ASSGLAGGPGAKNIQY
TRBJ2-5	TRBV18	11	ASARGVQETQY
TRBJ2-7	TRBV27	14	ASSPTAGTGGYEQY
TRBJ1-2	TRBV30	12	AWSVQTGDYGYT
TRBJ1-1	TRBV5-1	11	ASSPSQVTEAF
TRBJ2-3	TRBV29-1	10	SVGTGTDTQY
TRBJ2-7	TRBV5-1	13	ASRRDIVSSYEQY
TRBJ2-5	TRBV5-1	13	ASSVHPVRGETQY
TRBJ2-7	TRBV18	14	ASSPSLAGDSYEQY
TRBJ2-5	TRBV29-1	12	SVGAIRYQETQY
TRBJ2-1	TRBV13	11	ASSLRLTDEQF
TRBJ2-1	TRBV27	12	ASSSSGRWDEQF
TRBJ1-1	TRBV18	13	ASSPRVGDNTEAF
TRBJ1-6	TRBV6-5	13	ASSYSGGANSPLH
TRBJ2-6	TRBV15	14	ATSLSRGSGANVLT